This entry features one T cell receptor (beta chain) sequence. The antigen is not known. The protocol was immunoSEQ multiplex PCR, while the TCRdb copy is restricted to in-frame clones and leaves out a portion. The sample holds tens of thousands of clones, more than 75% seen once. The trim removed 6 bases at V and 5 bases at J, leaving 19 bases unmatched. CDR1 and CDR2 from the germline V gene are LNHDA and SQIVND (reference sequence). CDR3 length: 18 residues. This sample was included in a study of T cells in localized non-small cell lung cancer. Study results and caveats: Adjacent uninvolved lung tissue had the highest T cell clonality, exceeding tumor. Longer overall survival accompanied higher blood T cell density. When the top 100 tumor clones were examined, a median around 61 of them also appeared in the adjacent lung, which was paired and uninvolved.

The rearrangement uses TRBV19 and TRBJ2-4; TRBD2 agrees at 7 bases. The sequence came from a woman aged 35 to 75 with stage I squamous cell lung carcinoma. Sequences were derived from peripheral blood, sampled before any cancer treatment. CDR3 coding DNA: TGTGCCAGTAGCTTCCCCTCCGCACGGACGGGGAGGGAAAACATTCAGTACTTC. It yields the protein CASSFPSARTGRENIQYF.